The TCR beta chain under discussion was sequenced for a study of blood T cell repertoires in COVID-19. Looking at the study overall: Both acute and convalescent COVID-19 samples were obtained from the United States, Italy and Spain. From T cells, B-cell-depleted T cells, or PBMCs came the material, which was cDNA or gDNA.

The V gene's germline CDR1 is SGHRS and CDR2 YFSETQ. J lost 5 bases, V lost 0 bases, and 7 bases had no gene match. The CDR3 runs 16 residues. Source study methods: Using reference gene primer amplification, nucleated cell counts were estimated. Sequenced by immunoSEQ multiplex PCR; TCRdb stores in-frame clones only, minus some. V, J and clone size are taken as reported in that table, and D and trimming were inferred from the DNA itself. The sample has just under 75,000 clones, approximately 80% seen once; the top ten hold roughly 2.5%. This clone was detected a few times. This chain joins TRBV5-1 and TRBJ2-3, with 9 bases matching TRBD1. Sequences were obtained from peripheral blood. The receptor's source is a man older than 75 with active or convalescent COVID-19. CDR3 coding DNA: TGCGCCAGCAGCTTGGGAACAGGGGGCGCAAAAGATACGCAGTATTTT. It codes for CASSLGTGGAKDTQYF.